This TCR beta chain was sequenced in a study of graft-versus-host responses after intestinal transplantation (dated by TCRdb to the early 2020s). Describing the broader study: The transplants that recipients received were multivisceral, liver-intestinal, or isolated intestinal. Anti-thymocyte globulin induction was given to all recipients, followed by maintenance tacrolimus and steroids for 3 to 4 years. After intestinal transplantation, graft-versus-host and host-versus-graft alloreactive T cell clones in the graft, circulation and bone marrow were tracked using bulk TCR-beta CDR3 sequencing. Alloreactive clones were identified by sequencing pre-transplant mixed lymphocyte reaction products and comparing them with unstimulated pre-transplant donor and recipient T cells. The cohort enrolled some 23 intestinal transplant recipients including one retransplant, and a few patients lacking pretransplant specimens were excluded. A peak of at least 4% donor T cells among recipient peripheral blood mononuclear cells was the definition used for donor T cell macrochimerism. Samples from a few later patients were sequenced in-house on an Illumina MiSeq with MiXCR processing rather than by the commercial service.

Library construction relied on the immunoSEQ multiplex PCR assay. In most patients, genomic DNA was isolated using the Qiagen DNeasy Blood and Tissue Kit and sent frozen to Adaptive Biotechnologies for TCR sequencing. For most patients, high-throughput TCR-beta CDR3 sequencing of genomic DNA was performed by Adaptive Biotechnologies. The authors' analysis ran thus. TCR sequencing data were retrieved from Adaptive's ImmunoSEQ software for some 19 patients, whereas a few other patients were processed with MiXCR and VDJtools. To correct CD4 versus CD8 sorting errors, sequences present in both subsets at a frequency ratio below 5:1 were removed. CDR3 nucleotide sequences shared between donor and recipient were removed because their origin could not be assigned. To be classed as alloreactive, a clone needed at least 2-fold expansion over unstimulated cells and a minimum CFSE-low frequency of 0.002% (template counts) or 0.001% (read counts). Clones were considered mappable if detected in sequenced pre-transplant spleen, lymph node, or MLR CFSE-low populations of the donor or recipient. Cumulative frequency of alloreactive clones was calculated as a percentage of all sequences weighted by copy number. TCRdb holds this immuneACCESS table with in-frame rearrangements only. Some clones are missing; in checked studies, unresolved V genes explain under half, and the rest has no known cause. The D gene and trimming were derived from the DNA, and the V and J assignments and clone size from that table. Here the sample has about 93,000 clones; about four fifths occur a single time. The top ten constitute 0.65% to 0.95% of the sample.

Read against the paper, the sample's time point label means: cells obtained before transplantation from donor or recipient. CD3+CD4+ and CD3+CD8+ populations were FACS-sorted from unstimulated pre-transplant donor and recipient cells taken from spleen or lymph nodes. Comment on this clone: Its antigen is unknown. Base-call qualities are not available, and no considerably larger clone is one nucleotide away.

Study-wide conclusions, independent of this receptor: GvH clones were found in recipient bone marrow, and some of the GvH clones appeared earlier in ileal mucosa or blood, which is consistent with an intestinal mucosal origin. The relatively low number and heterogeneity of intestinal transplant patients limited the conclusions. Peak levels of circulating GvH clones were associated with declines in HvG clones early after transplant. High GvH to HvG T cell clonal ratios were observed in the allografts of patients with donor T cell macrochimerism.

Counted from cysteine to phenylalanine, this CDR3 has 14 amino acids. Only the CDR3 part of the read is kept: 42 bases, read in frame from the first base. The germline V gene specifies SGHTA as CDR1 and FQGNSA as CDR2. A distance of 11 bases separates the germline ends of V and J, which lose 4 bases and 5 bases respectively. The sequence was collected from a human donor who received an intestinal transplant. The receptor chain draws on TRBV7-2 and TRBJ2-2, with TRBD2 perhaps the D gene, on 6 matching bases. Material: unstimulated CD4+ T cells sorted from spleen or lymph node cells, obtained before intestinal transplant. The CDR3 corresponds to CASSWAAGTGELFF. The nucleotide sequence reads TGTGCCAGCAGCTGGGCCGCGGGGACCGGGGAGCTGTTTTTT.